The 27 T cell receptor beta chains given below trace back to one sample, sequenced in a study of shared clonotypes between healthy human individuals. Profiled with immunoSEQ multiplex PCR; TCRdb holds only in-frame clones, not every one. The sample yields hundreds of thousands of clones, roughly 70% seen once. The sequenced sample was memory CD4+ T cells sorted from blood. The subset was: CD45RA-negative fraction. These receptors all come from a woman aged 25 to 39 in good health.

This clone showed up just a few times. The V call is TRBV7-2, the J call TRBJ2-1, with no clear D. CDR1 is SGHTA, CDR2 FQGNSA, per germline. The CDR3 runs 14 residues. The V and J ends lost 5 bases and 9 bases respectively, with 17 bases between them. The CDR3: CASSPPHGRSEQFF. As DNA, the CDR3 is TGTGCCAGCAGCCCCCCCCATGGGCGGAGTGAGCAGTTCTTC.

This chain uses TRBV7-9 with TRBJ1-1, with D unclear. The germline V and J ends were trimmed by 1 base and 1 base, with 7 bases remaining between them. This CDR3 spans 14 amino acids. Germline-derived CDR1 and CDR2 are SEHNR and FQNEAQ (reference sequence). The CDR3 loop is CASSLEGKNTEAFF. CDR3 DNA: TGTGCCAGCAGCTTAGAGGGAAAGAACACTGAAGCTTTCTTT.

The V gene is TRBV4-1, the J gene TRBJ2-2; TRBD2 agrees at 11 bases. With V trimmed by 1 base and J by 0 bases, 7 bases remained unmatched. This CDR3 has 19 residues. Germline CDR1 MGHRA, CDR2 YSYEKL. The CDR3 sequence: CASSQGVTSGIANTGELFF. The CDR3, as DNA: TGCGCCAGCAGCCAAGGGGTGACTAGCGGGATCGCGAACACCGGGGAGCTGTTTTTT.

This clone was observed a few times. The CDR3 is CASSPGTSGRGAYNEQFF. CDR3 sequence (DNA): TGCGCCAGCAGCCCGGGGACTAGCGGGAGGGGGGCCTACAATGAGCAGTTCTTC. V is TRBV4-1 and J is TRBJ2-1, with 16 bases matching TRBD2. From germline, CDR1 is MGHRA and CDR2 YSYEKL. This CDR3 has 18 amino acids. V trimming: 4 bases; J trimming: 2 bases; junction bases outside the gene matches: 5.

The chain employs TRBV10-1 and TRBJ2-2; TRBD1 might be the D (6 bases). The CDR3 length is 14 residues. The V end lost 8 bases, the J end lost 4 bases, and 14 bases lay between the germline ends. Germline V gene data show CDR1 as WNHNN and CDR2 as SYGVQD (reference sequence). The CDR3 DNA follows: TGCGCCAGCTCGGGGACATTCCCCACCGGGGAGCTGTTTTTT. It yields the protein CASSGTFPTGELFF.

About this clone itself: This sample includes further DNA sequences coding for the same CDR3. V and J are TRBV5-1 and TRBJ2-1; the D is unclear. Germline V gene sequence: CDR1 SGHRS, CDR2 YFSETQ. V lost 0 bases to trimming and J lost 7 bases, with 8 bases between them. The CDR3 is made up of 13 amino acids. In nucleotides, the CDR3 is TGCGCCAGCAGCTTGGGGCCTAGTAATGAGCAGTTCTTC. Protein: CASSLGPSNEQFF.

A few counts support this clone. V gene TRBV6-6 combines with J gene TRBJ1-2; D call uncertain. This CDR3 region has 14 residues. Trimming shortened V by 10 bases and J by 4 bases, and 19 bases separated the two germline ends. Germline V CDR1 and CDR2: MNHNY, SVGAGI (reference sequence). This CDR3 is CATKSTRFSYGYTF. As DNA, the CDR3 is TGTGCCACCAAGTCTACACGTTTCAGCTATGGCTACACCTTC.

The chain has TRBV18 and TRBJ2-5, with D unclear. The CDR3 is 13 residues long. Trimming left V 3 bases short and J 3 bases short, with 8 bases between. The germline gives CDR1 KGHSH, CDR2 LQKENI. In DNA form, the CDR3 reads TGTGCCAGCTCACCGGGCCATAAAGAGACCCAGTACTTC. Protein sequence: CASSPGHKETQYF.

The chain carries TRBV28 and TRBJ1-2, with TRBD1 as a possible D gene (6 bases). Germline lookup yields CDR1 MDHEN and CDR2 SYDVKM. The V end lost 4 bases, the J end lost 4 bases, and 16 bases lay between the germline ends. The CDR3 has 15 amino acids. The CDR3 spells CASSYRDIAVYGYTF. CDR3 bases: TGTGCCAGCAGTTATCGGGACATCGCCGTCTATGGCTACACCTTC.

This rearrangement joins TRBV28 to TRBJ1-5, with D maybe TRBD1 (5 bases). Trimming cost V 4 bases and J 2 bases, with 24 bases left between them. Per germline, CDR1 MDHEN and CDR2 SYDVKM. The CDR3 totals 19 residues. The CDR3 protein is CASSSPGRAGISGNQPQHF. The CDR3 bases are TGTGCCAGCAGTTCACCGGGCAGGGCGGGTATATCGGGCAATCAGCCCCAGCATTTT.

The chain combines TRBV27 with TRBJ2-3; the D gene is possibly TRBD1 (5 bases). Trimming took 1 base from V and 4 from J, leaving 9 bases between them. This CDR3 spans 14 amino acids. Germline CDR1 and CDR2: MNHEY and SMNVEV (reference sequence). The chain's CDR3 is CASSLYQGSDTQYF. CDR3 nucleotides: TGTGCCAGCAGTTTATACCAGGGTTCAGATACGCAGTATTTT.

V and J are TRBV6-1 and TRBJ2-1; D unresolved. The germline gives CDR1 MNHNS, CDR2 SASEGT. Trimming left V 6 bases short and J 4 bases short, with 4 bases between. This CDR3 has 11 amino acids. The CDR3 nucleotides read TGTGCCAGCAGCATATACAATGAGCAGTTCTTC. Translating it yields CASSIYNEQFF.

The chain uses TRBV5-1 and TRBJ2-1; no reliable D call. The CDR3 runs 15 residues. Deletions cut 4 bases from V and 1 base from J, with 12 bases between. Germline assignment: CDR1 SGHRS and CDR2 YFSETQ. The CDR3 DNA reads TGCGCCAGCAGCACCGACTCCACTTCCTACAATGAGCAGTTCTTC. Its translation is CASSTDSTSYNEQFF.

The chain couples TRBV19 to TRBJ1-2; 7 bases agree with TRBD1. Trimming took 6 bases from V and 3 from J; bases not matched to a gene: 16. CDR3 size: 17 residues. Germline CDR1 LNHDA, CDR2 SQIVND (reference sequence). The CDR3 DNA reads TGTGCCAGTAGCTCCGCCAGAGGACAGGTTGGGCACTATGGCTACACCTTC. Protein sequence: CASSSARGQVGHYGYTF.

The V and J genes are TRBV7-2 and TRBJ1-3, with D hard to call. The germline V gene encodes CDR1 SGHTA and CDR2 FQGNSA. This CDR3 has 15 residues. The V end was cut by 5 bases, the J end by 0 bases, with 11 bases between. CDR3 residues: CASSLVTYSGNTIYF. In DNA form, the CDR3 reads TGTGCCAGCAGCCTCGTTACGTACTCTGGAAACACCATATATTTT.

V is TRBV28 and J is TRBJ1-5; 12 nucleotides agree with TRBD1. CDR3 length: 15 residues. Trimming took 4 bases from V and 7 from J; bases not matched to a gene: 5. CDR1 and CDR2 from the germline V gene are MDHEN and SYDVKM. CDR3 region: CASSSGTGGAQPQHF. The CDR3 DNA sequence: TGTGCCAGCAGTTCAGGGACAGGGGGCGCGCAGCCCCAGCATTTT. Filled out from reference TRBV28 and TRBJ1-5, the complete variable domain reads DVKVTQSSRYLVKRTGEKVFLECVQDMDHENMFWYRQDPGLGLRLIYFSYDVKMKEKGDIPEGYSVSREKKERFSLILESASTNQTSMYLCASSSGTGGAQPQHFGDGTRLSIL.

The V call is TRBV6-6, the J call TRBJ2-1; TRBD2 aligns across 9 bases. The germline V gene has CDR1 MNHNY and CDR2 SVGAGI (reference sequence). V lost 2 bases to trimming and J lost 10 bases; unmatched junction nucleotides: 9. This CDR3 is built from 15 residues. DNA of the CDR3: TGTGCCAGCAGTTACGGGGGCGGGAGGGCGGAAGAGCAGTTCTTC. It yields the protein CASSYGGGRAEEQFF.

CDR3 nucleotides: TGTGCCAGCTCACTAAGCAGCGGGAGATACAATGAGCAGTTCTTC. Translated: CASSLSSGRYNEQFF. The chain combines TRBV18 with TRBJ2-1, with 8 bases matching TRBD2. The CDR3 extends over 15 amino acids. The V gene's germline CDR1 is KGHSH and CDR2 LQKENI. After removal of 4 bases from V and 4 bases from J, the junction contained 6 bases not matched to a gene.

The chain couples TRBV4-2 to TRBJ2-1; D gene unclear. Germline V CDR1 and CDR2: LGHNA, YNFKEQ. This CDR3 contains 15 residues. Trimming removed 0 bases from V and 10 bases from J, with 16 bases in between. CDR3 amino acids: CASSQDLSGLWEQFF. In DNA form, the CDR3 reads TGTGCCAGCAGCCAAGATCTCTCCGGGCTTTGGGAGCAGTTCTTC.

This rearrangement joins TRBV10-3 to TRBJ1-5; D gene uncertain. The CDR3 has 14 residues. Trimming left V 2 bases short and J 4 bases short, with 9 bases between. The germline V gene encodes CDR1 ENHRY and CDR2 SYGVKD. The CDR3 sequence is CAISEGPGNQPQHF. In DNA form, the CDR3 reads TGTGCCATCAGTGAGGGCCCGGGGAATCAGCCCCAGCATTTT.

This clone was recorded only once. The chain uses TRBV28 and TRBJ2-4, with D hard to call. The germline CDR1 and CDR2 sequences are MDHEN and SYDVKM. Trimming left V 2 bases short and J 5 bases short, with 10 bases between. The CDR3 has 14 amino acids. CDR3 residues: CASSLTPLQNIQYF. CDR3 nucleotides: TGTGCCAGCAGTTTAACCCCTCTTCAAAACATTCAGTACTTC.

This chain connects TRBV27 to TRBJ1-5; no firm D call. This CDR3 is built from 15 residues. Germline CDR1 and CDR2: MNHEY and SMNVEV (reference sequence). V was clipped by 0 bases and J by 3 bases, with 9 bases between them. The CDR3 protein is CASSLSRVNNQPQHF. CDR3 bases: TGTGCCAGCAGTTTATCGAGGGTGAACAATCAGCCCCAGCATTTT.

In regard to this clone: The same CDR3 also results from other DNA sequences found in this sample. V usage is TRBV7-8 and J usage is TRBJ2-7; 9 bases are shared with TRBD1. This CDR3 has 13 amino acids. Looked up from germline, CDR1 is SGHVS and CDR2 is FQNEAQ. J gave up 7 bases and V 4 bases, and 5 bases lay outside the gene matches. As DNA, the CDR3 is TGTGCCAGCAGCTCGGGACAGGGCGCGGAGCAGTACTTC. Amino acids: CASSSGQGAEQYF.

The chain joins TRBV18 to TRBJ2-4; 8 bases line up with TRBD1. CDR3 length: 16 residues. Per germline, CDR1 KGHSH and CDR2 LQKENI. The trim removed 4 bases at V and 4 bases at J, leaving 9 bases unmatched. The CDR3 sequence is CASSLYDRGEKNIQYF. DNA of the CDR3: TGTGCCAGCTCACTCTACGACAGGGGCGAAAAAAACATTCAGTACTTC.

The CDR3 protein is CASSLWGGLAGVGEQYF. DNA for the CDR3: TGTGCCAGCAGTTTATGGGGGGGGCTAGCGGGAGTTGGCGAGCAGTACTTC. V gene TRBV28 combines with J gene TRBJ2-7; 10 bases align to TRBD2. V trimming: 0 bases; J trimming: 6 bases; junction bases outside the gene matches: 11. CDR3 length equals 17 residues. Germline V gene sequence: CDR1 MDHEN, CDR2 SYDVKM.

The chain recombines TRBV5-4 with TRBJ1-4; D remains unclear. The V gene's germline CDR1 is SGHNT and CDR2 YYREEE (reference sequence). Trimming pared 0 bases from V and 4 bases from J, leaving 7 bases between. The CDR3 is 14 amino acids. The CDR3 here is CASSLGLYNEKLFF. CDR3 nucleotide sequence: TGTGCCAGCAGCTTGGGGCTTTATAATGAAAAACTGTTTTTT.

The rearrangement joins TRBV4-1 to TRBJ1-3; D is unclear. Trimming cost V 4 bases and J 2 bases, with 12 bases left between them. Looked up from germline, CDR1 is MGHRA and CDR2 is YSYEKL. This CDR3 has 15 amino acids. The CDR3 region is CASSRDRFPGNTIYF. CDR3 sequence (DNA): TGCGCCAGCAGCCGCGATAGGTTCCCTGGAAACACCATATATTTT.